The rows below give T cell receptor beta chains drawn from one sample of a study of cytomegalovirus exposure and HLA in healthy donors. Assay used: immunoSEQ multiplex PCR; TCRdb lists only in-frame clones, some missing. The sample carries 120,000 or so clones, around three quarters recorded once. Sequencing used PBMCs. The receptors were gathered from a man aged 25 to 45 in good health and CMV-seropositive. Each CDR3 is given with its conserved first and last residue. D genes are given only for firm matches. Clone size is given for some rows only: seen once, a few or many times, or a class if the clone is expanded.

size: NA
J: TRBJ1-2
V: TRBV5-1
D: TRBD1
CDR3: CASSSSDRGKLDSGYTF
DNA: TGCGCCAGCAGCTCCTCCGACAGGGGGAAGTTGGATAGTGGCTACACCTTC

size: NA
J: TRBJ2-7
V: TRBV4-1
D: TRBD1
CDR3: CASSLQGDSYEQYF
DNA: TGCGCCAGCAGCCTCCAGGGGGACAGCTACGAGCAGTACTTC

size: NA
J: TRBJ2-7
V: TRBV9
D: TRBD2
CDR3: CASSVAGGAGEQYF
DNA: TGTGCCAGCAGCGTAGCCGGGGGGGCTGGCGAGCAGTACTTC

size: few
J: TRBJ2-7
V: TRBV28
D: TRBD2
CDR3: CASIISGGHGEQYF
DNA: TGTGCCAGCATCATTAGCGGGGGGCATGGCGAGCAGTACTTC

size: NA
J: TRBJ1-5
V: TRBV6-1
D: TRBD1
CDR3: CASSDGTGGQQPQHF
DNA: TGTGCCAGCAGTGACGGGACAGGGGGCCAGCAGCCCCAGCATTTT

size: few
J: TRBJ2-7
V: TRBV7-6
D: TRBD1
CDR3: CASSVGPGTGAYEQYF
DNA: TGTGCCAGCAGCGTAGGTCCCGGGACAGGGGCCTACGAGCAGTACTTC

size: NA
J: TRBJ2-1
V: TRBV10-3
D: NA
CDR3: CAISESGKQFYNEQFF
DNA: TGTGCCATCAGTGAGTCGGGCAAGCAGTTTTACAATGAGCAGTTCTTC

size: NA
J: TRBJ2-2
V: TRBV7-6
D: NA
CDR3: CASSLTGQSTGELFF
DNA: TGTGCCAGCAGCTTAACCGGACAGAGCACCGGGGAGCTGTTTTTT

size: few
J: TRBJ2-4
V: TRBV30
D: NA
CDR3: CAWSGGTGKYIQYF
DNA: TGTGCCTGGAGTGGGGGAACAGGGAAGTACATTCAGTACTTC

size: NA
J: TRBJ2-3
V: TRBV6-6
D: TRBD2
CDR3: CASGSSSGGTDTQYF
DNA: TGTGCCAGCGGCTCGTCGAGCGGGGGCACAGATACGCAGTATTTT

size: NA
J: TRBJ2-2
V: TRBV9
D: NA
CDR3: CASSKTPITNTGELFF
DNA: TGTGCCAGCAGCAAGACACCCATCACGAACACCGGGGAGCTGTTTTTT

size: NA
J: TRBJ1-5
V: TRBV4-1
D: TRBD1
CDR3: CASSQVGSGQGAQPQHF
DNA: TGCGCCAGCAGCCAAGTTGGGTCAGGACAGGGGGCTCAGCCCCAGCATTTT

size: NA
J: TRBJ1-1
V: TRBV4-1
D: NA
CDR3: CASSQGPHRDTEAFF
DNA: TGCGCCAGCAGCCAAGGTCCTCACAGGGACACTGAAGCTTTCTTT

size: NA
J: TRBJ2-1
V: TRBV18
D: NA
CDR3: CASSRGEVPYNEQFF
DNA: TGTGCCAGCTCCCGCGGGGAGGTCCCCTACAATGAGCAGTTCTTC

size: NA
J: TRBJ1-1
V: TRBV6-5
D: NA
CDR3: CASRDGQLYTEAFF
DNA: TGTGCCAGCAGGGACGGACAGTTATACACTGAAGCTTTCTTT

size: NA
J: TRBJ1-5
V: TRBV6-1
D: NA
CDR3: CASSETVSNQPQHF
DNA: TGTGCCAGCAGTGAAACGGTTAGCAATCAGCCCCAGCATTTT

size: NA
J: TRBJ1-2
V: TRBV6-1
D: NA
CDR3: CASSGLELGYTF
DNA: TGTGCCAGCAGTGGGTTAGAACTGGGCTACACCTTC

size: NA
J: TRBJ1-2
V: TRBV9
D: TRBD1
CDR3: CASSPSDRANYGYTF
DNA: TGTGCCAGCAGCCCGAGCGACAGGGCTAACTATGGCTACACCTTC

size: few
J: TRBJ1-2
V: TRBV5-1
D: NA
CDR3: CASSFTVGGTYGYTF
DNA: TGCGCCAGCAGCTTTACTGTGGGAGGCACCTATGGCTACACCTTC

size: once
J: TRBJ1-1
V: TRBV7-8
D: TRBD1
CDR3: CASSFGQVEAFF
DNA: TGTGCCAGCAGCTTCGGACAGGTTGAAGCTTTCTTT

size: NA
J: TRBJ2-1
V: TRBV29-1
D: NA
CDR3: CSVEVESQFF
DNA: TGCAGCGTTGAAGTCGAGTCTCAGTTCTTC

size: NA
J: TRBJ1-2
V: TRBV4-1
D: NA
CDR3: CASSHLVKGLDYGYTF
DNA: TGCGCCAGCAGCCACCTCGTAAAGGGGCTCGACTATGGCTACACCTTC

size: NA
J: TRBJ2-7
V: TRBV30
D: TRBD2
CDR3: CAWSVIAGNYEQYF
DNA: TGTGCCTGGAGTGTTATAGCGGGGAACTACGAGCAGTACTTC

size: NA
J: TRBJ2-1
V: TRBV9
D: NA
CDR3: CASSPQGPTFALSPRANEQFF
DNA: TGTGCCAGCAGCCCCCAAGGCCCGACTTTCGCTCTGTCCCCCCGAGCCAATGAGCAGTTCTTC

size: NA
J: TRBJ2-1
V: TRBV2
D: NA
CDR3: CASSDLRDEQFF
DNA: TGTGCCAGCAGTGATTTGAGGGATGAGCAGTTCTTC

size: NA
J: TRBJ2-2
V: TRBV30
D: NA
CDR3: CAHGGTVNTGELFF
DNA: TGTGCCCATGGGGGGACAGTGAACACCGGGGAGCTGTTTTTT

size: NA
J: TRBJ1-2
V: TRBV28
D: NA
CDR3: CASRPPGQLYGYTF
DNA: TGTGCCAGCAGACCCCCAGGACAGCTATATGGCTACACCTTC

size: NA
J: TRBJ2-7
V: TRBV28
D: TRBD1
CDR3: CASSLAGTGYEQYF
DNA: TGTGCCAGCAGTTTGGCCGGGACAGGGTACGAGCAGTACTTC

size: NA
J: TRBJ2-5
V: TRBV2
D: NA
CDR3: CASKMEETQYF
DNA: TGTGCCAGCAAAATGGAGGAGACCCAGTACTTC

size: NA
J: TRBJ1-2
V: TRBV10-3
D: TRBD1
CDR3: CAASFDRVDYGYTF
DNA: TGTGCCGCCTCATTTGACAGGGTCGACTATGGCTACACCTTC

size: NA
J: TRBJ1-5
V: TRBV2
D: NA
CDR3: CASREVNSNQPQHF
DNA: TGTGCCAGCAGGGAGGTTAATAGCAATCAGCCCCAGCATTTT

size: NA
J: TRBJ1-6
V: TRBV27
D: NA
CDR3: CASSLSSGYNSPLHF
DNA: TGTGCCAGCAGTTTATCGTCGGGATATAATTCACCCCTCCACTTT

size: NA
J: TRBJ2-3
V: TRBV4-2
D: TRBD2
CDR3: CASSLNKLARVGLGSTDTQYF
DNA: TGTGCCAGCAGCCTAAATAAACTAGCGAGGGTTGGATTAGGGTCCACAGATACGCAGTATTTT

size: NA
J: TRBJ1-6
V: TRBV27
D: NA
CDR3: CASSPDSSNSPLHF
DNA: TGTGCCAGCAGCCCAGACAGTTCCAATTCACCCCTCCACTTT

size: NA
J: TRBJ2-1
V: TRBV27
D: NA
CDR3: CASSLTGTYNEQFF
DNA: TGTGCCAGCAGTTTAACGGGAACCTACAATGAGCAGTTCTTC

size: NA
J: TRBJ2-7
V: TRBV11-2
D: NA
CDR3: CASSLDPNSYEQYF
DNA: TGTGCCAGCAGCTTAGACCCGAACTCCTACGAGCAGTACTTC

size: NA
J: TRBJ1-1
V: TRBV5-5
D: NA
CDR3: CASSFLGGGTEAFF
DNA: TGTGCCAGCAGCTTTCTCGGAGGTGGAACTGAAGCTTTCTTT

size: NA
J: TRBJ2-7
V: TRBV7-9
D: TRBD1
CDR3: CASSPPGQRIYEQYF
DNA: TGTGCCAGCAGTCCACCGGGACAGCGGATCTACGAGCAGTACTTC

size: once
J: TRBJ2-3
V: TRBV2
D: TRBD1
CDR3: CASSGTGGLDTQYF
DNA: TGTGCCAGCAGTGGGACAGGGGGCTTAGATACGCAGTATTTT

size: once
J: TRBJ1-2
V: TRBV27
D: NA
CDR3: CASSLLQGGAGYTF
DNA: TGTGCCAGCAGTTTATTGCAGGGAGGGGCTGGCTACACCTTC

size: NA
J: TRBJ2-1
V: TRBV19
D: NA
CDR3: CASSMGRPLSYNEQFF
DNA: TGTGCCAGTAGTATGGGGCGTCCCCTCTCCTACAATGAGCAGTTCTTC

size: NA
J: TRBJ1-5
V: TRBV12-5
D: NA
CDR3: CASNLGDSNQPQHF
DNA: TGTGCTAGTAACCTCGGGGATAGCAATCAGCCCCAGCATTTT

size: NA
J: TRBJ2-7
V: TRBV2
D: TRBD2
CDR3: CASSAGLAGDSYEQYF
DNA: TGTGCCAGCAGCGCAGGACTAGCGGGGGACTCCTACGAGCAGTACTTC

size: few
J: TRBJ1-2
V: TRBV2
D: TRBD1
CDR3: CASSVDRAFYGYTF
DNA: TGTGCCAGCAGTGTGGACAGGGCTTTCTATGGCTACACCTTC

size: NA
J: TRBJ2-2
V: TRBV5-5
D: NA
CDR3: CASLQSNTGELFF
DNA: TGTGCCAGTCTACAGTCAAACACCGGGGAGCTGTTTTTT

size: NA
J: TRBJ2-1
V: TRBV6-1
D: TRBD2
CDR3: CASSGTSGAYNEQFF
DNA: TGTGCCAGCAGTGGTACTAGCGGGGCCTACAATGAGCAGTTCTTC

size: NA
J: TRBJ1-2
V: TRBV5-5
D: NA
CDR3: CASSLALSLTPGYTF
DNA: TGTGCCAGCAGCTTGGCCCTAAGCCTAACCCCGGGCTACACCTTC